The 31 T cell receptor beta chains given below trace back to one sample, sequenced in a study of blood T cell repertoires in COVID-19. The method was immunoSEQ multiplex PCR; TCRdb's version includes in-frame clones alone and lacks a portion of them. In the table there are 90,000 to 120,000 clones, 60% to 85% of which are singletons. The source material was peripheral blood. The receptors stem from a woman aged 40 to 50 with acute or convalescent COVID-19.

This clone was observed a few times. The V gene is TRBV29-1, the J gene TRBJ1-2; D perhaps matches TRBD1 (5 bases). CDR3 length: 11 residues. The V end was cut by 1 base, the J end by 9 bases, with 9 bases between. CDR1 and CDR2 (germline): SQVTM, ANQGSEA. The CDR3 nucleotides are TGCAGCGTTGAAGGGGGCAGACGCTACACCTTC. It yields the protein CSVEGGRRYTF.

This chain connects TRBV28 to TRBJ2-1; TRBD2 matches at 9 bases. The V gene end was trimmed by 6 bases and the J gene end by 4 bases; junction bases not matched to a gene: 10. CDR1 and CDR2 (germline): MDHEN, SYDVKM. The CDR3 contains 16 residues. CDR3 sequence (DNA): TGTGCCAGCAGCGCCCGGCTAGCGGGGAATTACAATGAGCAGTTCTTC. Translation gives CASSARLAGNYNEQFF.

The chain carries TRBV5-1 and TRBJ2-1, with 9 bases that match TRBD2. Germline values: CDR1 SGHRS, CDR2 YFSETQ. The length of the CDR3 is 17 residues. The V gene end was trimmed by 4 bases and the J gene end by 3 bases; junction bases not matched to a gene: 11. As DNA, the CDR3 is TGCGCCAGCAGCGCGGGAGTGGCGGGAGGGCGCTACAATGAGCAGTTCTTC. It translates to CASSAGVAGGRYNEQFF.

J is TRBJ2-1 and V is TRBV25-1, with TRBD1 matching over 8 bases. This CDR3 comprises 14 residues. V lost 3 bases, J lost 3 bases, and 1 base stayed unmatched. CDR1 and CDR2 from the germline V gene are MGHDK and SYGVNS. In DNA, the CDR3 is TGTGCCAGCAGTGAGGACAGGGACTACAATGAGCAGTTCTTC. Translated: CASSEDRDYNEQFF.

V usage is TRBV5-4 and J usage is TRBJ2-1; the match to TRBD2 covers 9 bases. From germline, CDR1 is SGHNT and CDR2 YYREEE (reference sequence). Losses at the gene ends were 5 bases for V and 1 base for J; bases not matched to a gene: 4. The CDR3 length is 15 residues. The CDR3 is CASSSTSGSYNEQFF. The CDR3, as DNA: TGTGCCAGCAGTTCTACTAGCGGGTCCTACAATGAGCAGTTCTTC.

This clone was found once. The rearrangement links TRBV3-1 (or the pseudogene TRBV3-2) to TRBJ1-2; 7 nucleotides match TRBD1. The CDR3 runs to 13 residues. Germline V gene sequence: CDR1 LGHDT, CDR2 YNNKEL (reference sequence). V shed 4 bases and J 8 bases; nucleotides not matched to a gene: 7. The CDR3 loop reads CASSPWDSRGYTF. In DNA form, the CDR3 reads TGTGCCAGCAGCCCTTGGGACAGTAGAGGCTACACCTTC.

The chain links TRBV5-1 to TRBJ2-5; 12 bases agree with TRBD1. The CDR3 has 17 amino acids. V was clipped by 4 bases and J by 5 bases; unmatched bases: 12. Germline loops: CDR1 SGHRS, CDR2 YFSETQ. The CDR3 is CASSPGQGASSSETQYF. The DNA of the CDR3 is TGCGCCAGCAGCCCGGGACAGGGGGCGAGTAGTAGTGAGACCCAGTACTTC.

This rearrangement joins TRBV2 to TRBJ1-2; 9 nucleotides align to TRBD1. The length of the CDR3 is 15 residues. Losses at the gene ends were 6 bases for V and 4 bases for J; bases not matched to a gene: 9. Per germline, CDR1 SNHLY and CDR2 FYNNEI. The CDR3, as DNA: TGTGCCAGCAGGGCTAACAGGGGGCGAAGCTATGGCTACACCTTC. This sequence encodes CASRANRGRSYGYTF.

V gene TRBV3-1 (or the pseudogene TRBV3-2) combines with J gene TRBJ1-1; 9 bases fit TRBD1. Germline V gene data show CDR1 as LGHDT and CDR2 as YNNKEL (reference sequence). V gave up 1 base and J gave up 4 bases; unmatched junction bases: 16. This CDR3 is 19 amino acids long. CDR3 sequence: CASSQAQRTGEVLGTEAFF. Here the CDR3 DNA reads TGTGCCAGCAGCCAAGCCCAAAGGACAGGGGAGGTTTTAGGCACTGAAGCTTTCTTT.

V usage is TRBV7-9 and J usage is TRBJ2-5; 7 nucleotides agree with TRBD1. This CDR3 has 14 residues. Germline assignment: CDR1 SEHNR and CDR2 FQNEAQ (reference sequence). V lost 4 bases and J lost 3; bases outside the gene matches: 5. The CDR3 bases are TGTGCCAGCAGCTACGTACAGGGGAAAGAGACCCAGTACTTC. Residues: CASSYVQGKETQYF.

For the CDR3, the DNA is TGTGCCAGCAGTGAAACACAGGGACGATCTAATGAAAAACTGTTTTTT. Its translation: CASSETQGRSNEKLFF. The chain joins TRBV6-1 to TRBJ1-4, with D perhaps TRBD1 (6 bases). With 2 bases removed from V and 3 bases from J, the gap between germline ends came to 13 bases. This CDR3 contains 16 residues. Germline V gene lookup returns CDR1 MNHNS and CDR2 SASEGT.

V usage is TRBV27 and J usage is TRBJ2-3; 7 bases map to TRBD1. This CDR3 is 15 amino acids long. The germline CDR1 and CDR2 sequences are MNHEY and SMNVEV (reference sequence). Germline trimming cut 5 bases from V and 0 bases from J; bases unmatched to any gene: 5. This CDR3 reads CASSPTGESTDTQYF. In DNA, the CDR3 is TGTGCCAGCAGTCCCACAGGGGAAAGCACAGATACGCAGTATTTT.

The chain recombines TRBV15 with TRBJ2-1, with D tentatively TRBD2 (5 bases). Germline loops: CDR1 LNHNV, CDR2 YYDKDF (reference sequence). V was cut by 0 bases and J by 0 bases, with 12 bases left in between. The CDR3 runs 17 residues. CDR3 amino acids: CATSRDRGLGSYNEQFF. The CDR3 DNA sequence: TGTGCCACCAGCAGAGATAGAGGGTTGGGCTCCTACAATGAGCAGTTCTTC. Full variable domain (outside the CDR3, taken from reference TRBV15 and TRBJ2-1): DAMVIQNPRYQVTQFGKPVTLSCSQTLNHNVMYWYQQKSSQAPKLLFHYYDKDFNNEADTPDNFQSRRPNTSFCFLDIRSPGLGDTAMYLCATSRDRGLGSYNEQFFGPGTRLTVL.

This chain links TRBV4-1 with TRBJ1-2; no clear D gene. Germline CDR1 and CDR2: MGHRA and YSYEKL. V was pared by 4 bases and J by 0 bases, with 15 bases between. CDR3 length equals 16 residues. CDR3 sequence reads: CASSLRYEVSNYGYTF. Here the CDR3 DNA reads TGCGCCAGCAGCCTCCGCTACGAGGTTTCTAACTATGGCTACACCTTC.

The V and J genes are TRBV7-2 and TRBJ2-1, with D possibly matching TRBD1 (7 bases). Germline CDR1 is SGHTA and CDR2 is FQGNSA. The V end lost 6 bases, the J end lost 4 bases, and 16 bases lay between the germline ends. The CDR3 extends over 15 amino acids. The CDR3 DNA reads TGTGCCAGCAGTCCCGGCGGGACAGTTTACAATGAGCAGTTCTTC. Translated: CASSPGGTVYNEQFF.

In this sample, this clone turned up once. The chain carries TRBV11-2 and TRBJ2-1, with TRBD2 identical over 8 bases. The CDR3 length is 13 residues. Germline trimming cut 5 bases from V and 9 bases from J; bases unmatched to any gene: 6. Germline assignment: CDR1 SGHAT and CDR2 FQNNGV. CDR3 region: CASSPGGVGEQFF. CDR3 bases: TGTGCCAGCAGCCCGGGAGGGGTAGGTGAGCAGTTCTTC.

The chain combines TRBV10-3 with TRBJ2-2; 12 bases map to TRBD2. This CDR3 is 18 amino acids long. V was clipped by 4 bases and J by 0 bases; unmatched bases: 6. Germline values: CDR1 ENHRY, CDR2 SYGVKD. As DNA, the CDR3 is TGTGCCATCAGTGCAACTAGCGGGGGGCCGACGAACACCGGGGAGCTGTTTTTT. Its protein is CAISATSGGPTNTGELFF.

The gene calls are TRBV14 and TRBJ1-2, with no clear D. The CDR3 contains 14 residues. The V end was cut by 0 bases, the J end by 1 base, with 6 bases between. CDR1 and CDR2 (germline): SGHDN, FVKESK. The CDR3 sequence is CASSQEDNNYGYTF. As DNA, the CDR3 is TGTGCCAGCAGCCAAGAAGACAATAACTATGGCTACACCTTC. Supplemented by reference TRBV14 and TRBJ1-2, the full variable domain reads EAGVTQFPSHSVIEKGQTVTLRCDPISGHDNLYWYRRVMGKEIKFLLHFVKESKQDESGMPNNRFLAERTGGTYSTLKVQPAELEDSGVYFCASSQEDNNYGYTFGSGTRLTVV.

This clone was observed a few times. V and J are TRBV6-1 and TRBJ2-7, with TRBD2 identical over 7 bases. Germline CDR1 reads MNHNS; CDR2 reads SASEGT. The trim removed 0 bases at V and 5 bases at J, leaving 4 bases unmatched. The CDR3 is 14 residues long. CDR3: CASSEAGRGNEQYF. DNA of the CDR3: TGTGCCAGCAGTGAAGCGGGGAGGGGTAACGAGCAGTACTTC.

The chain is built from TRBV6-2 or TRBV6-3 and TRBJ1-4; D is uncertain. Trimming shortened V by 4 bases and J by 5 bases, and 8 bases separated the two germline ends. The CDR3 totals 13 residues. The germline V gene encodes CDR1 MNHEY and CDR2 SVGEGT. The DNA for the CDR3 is TGTGCCAGCAGTTGGAGAGGGAATGAAAAACTGTTTTTT. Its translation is CASSWRGNEKLFF.

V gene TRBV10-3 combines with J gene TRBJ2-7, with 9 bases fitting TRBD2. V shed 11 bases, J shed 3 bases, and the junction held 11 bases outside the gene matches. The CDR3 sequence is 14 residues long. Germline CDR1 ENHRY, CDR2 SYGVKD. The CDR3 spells CAPRGGGGLYEQYF. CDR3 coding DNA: TGTGCCCCCCGGGGCGGGGGGGGGCTCTACGAGCAGTACTTC.

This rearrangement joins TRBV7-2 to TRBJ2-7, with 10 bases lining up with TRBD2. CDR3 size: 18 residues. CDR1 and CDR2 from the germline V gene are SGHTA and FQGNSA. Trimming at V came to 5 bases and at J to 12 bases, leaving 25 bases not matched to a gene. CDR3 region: CASSNQPIASGGQLEGYF. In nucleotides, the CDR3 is TGTGCCAGCAGCAACCAACCTATAGCTAGCGGGGGCCAACTGGAGGGGTACTTC. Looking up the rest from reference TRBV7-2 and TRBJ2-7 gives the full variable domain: GAGVSQSPSNKVTEKGKDVELRCDPISGHTALYWYRQSLGQGLEFLIYFQGNSAPDKSGLPSDRFSAERTGGSVSTLTIQRTQQEDSAVYLCASSNQPIASGGQLEGYFGPGTRLTVT.

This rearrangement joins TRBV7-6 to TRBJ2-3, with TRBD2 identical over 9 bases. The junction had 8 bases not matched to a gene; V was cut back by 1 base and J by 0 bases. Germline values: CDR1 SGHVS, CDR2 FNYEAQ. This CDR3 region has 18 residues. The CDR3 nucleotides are TGTGCCAGCAGCTTAGGGCTTAGCGGGGGAGTTAGCACAGATACGCAGTATTTT. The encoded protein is CASSLGLSGGVSTDTQYF.

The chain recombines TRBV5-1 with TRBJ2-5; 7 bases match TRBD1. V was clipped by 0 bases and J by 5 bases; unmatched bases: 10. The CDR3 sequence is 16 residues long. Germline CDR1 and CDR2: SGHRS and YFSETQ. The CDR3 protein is CASSLDRGRVAETQYF. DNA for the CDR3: TGCGCCAGCAGCTTGGATAGGGGGCGCGTAGCGGAGACCCAGTACTTC.

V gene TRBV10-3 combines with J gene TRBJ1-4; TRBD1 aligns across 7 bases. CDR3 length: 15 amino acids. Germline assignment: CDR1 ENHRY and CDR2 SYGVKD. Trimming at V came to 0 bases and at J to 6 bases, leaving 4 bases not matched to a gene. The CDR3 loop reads CAISESTGIDEKLFF. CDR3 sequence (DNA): TGTGCCATCAGTGAGTCGACAGGGATCGATGAAAAACTGTTTTTT.

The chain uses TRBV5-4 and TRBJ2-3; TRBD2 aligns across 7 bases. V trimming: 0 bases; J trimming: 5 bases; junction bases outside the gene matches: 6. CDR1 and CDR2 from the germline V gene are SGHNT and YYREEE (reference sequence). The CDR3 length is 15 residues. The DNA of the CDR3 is TGTGCCAGCAGCTTGGCCCAGCGGGGTATAGATACGCAGTATTTT. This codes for CASSLAQRGIDTQYF. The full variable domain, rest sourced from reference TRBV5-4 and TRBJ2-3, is ETGVTQSPTHLIKTRGQQVTLRCSSQSGHNTVSWYQQALGQGPQFIFQYYREEENGRGNFPPRFSGLQFPNYSSELNVNALELDDSALYLCASSLAQRGIDTQYFGPGTRLTVL.

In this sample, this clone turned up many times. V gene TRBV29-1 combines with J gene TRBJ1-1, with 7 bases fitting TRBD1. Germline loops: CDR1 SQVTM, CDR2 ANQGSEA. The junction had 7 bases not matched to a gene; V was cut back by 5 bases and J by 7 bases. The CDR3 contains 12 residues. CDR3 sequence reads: CSVYRGQSEAFF. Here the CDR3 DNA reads TGCAGCGTTTATAGGGGGCAGAGTGAAGCTTTCTTT.

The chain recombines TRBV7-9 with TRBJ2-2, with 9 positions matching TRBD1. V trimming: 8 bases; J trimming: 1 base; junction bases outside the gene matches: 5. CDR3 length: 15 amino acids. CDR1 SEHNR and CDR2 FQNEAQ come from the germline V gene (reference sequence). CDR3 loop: CASGRDRVNTGELFF. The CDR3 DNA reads TGTGCCAGCGGGAGGGACAGGGTGAACACCGGGGAGCTGTTTTTT.

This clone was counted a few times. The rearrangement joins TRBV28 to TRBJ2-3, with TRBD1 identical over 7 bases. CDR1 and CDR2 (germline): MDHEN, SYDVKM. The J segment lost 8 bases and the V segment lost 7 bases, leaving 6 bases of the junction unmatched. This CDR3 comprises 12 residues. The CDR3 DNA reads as TGTGCCAGCAAAGGGGGCGCGGGTACGCAGTATTTT. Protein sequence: CASKGGAGTQYF.

CDR3 DNA: TGCGCCAGCAGCTTGGCCAGGACAGGGGCAGAGACCCAGTACTTC. This codes for CASSLARTGAETQYF. The chain has TRBV5-1 and TRBJ2-5; 9 positions match TRBD1. The V and J ends lost 0 bases and 4 bases, in that order; junction bases with no gene match: 4. Germline-derived CDR1 and CDR2 are SGHRS and YFSETQ. The CDR3 sequence is 15 residues long.

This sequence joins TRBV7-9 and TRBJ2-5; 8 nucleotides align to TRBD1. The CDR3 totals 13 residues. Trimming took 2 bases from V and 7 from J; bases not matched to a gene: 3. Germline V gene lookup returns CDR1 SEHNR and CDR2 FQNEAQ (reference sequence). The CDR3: CASSLTGTGTQYF. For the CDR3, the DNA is TGTGCCAGCAGCTTAACCGGGACAGGGACCCAGTACTTC.